The 19 T cell receptor beta chains listed next were all sequenced from one sample in a study of T cells in Graves' hyperthyroidism and ophthalmopathy. Amplification of TCR beta CDR3 regions was performed using RNA transcripts as template. First-round RT-PCR targeting the TCR CDR3 was performed with the HTBI primer set. TCRdb reprocessed the multiplex PCR reads with MiXCR, giving one entry per CDR3 protein. The top ten hold 3.8% of the sample, which has approximately 640,000 distinct CDR3 sequences, under 20% seen once. The sample was blood. The receptors derive from a woman in her twenties or thirties with Graves' hyperthyroidism.

In this sample, this clonotype turned up many times. CDR3: CASSYGTGLGNTIYF. CDR3 nucleotide sequence: TGTGCCAGCAGTTACGGGACAGGGTTGGGAAACACCATATATTTT. This rearrangement joins TRBV6-5 to TRBJ1-3; TRBD1 agrees at 9 bases. CDR3 length: 15 amino acids. Germline values: CDR1 MNHEY, CDR2 SVGAGI. J was trimmed by 4 bases and V by 2 bases; bases with no gene match: 3.

This clonotype occurred many times. Here the CDR3 reads CSARDPSGTDTQYF. Here the CDR3 DNA reads TGCAGTGCTAGAGATCCAAGCGGCACAGATACGCAGTATTTT. The chain carries TRBV20-1 and TRBJ2-3; no clear D gene. Deletions cut 0 bases from V and 1 base from J, with 8 bases between. The length of the CDR3 is 14 residues. The germline CDR1 and CDR2 sequences are DFQATT and SNEGSKA (reference sequence).

The table lists this clonotype with many counts. The J gene is TRBJ2-3, the V gene TRBV13, with D uncertain. With 5 bases removed from V and 2 bases from J, the gap between germline ends came to 11 bases. There are 14 residues in the CDR3. Germline assignment: CDR1 PRHDT and CDR2 FYEKMQ (reference sequence). The CDR3 loop is CASSGPRNTDTQYF. For the CDR3, the DNA is TGTGCCAGCAGCGGACCACGGAACACAGATACGCAGTATTTT.

The table lists this clonotype with many counts. The chain links TRBV28 to TRBJ2-7; unclear D gene. Trimming removed 4 bases at V and 0 bases at J, with 13 bases between. The length of the CDR3 is 15 residues. CDR1 and CDR2 from the germline V gene are MDHEN and SYDVKM. CDR3 protein: CASSYPWRGSYEQYF. In DNA, the CDR3 is TGTGCCAGCAGTTACCCCTGGCGTGGCTCCTACGAGCAGTACTTC. Filled out from reference TRBV28 and TRBJ2-7, the complete variable domain reads DVKVTQSSRYLVKRTGEKVFLECVQDMDHENMFWYRQDPGLGLRLIYFSYDVKMKEKGDIPEGYSVSREKKERFSLILESASTNQTSMYLCASSYPWRGSYEQYFGPGTRLTVT.

V usage is TRBV6-2 or TRBV6-3 and J usage is TRBJ1-1; 7 nucleotides line up with TRBD1. The CDR3 consists of 14 residues. V gave up 7 bases and J gave up 2 bases; unmatched junction bases: 7. From germline, CDR1 is MNHEY and CDR2 SVGEGT. CDR3 sequence: CASNRQGPNTEAFF. The CDR3 DNA reads TGTGCCAGCAACCGACAGGGACCCAACACTGAAGCTTTCTTT.

This clonotype occurred many times. The chain recombines TRBV12-3 or TRBV12-4 with TRBJ2-4; D remains ambiguous. The CDR3 totals 11 residues. The V gene lost 2 bases and the J gene lost 9 bases, with 5 bases spanning the gap. CDR3 nucleotide sequence: TGTGCCAGCAGTTTATTTAGCATTCAGTACTTC. Translated: CASSLFSIQYF.

In its sample, this clonotype was seen many times. The rearrangement uses TRBV6-1 and TRBJ2-7, with 7 bases matching TRBD1. Germline lookup yields CDR1 MNHNS and CDR2 SASEGT. This CDR3 contains 18 residues. Losses at the gene ends were 6 bases for V and 3 bases for J; bases not matched to a gene: 20. This chain's CDR3 is CASRLLISRDSEIYEQYF. DNA of the CDR3: TGTGCCAGCAGGCTACTGATCTCTAGGGACAGCGAGATCTACGAGCAGTACTTC.

This clonotype has a count of ten or more. This rearrangement joins TRBV30 to TRBJ2-3, with D unclear. V was cut by 0 bases and J by 5 bases, with 6 bases left in between. Germline loops: CDR1 GTSNPN, CDR2 SVGIG (reference sequence). The CDR3 spans 12 residues. CDR3 protein: CAWSVTGDTQYF. CDR3 coding DNA: TGTGCCTGGAGTGTAACTGGAGATACGCAGTATTTT. The full variable domain, completed using reference TRBV30 and TRBJ2-3, is SQTIHQWPATLVQPVGSPLSLECTVEGTSNPNLYWYRQAAGRGLQLLFYSVGIGQISSEVPQNLSASRPQDRQFILSSKKLLLSDSGFYLCAWSVTGDTQYFGPGTRLTVL.

Ten or more counts support this clonotype. V usage is TRBV7-2 and J usage is TRBJ2-1; TRBD2 agrees at 8 bases. The CDR3 totals 18 residues. V lost 5 bases to trimming and J lost 1 base; unmatched junction nucleotides: 13. Germline-derived CDR1 and CDR2 are SGHTA and FQGNSA. CDR3 coding DNA: TGTGCCAGCAGCCCACCCCCGGAGCGGGAGATTTCCTACAATGAGCAGTTCTTC. Translating gives CASSPPPEREISYNEQFF.

The V gene is TRBV6-2 or TRBV6-3, the J gene TRBJ2-2; possible D gene TRBD2, 7 bases. V lost 6 bases to trimming and J lost 4 bases, with 18 bases between them. The CDR3 consists of 16 residues. Looked up from germline, CDR1 is MNHEY and CDR2 is SVGEGT. CDR3 sequence: CASSRRGAWPTGELFF. Written as DNA, the CDR3 is TGTGCCAGCAGCCGCCGGGGGGCTTGGCCCACCGGGGAGCTGTTTTTT.

This clonotype has ten or more counts. This chain joins TRBV28 and TRBJ1-1; D is perhaps TRBD1 (6 bases). The germline V and J ends were trimmed by 5 bases and 3 bases, with 22 bases remaining between them. CDR3 size: 17 residues. Looked up from germline, CDR1 is MDHEN and CDR2 is SYDVKM. CDR3 bases: TGTGCCAGCAGTCTGACCTCAGGGGACCCGCGGGACACTGAAGCTTTCTTT. Residues: CASSLTSGDPRDTEAFF.

This clonotype has more than one count but fewer than ten. The rearrangement uses TRBV5-1 and TRBJ2-1, with D uncertain. Germline V CDR1 and CDR2: SGHRS, YFSETQ. The CDR3 totals 14 residues. Trimming cost V 2 bases and J 4 bases, with 10 bases left between them. The CDR3 sequence is CASSFYGSYNEQFF. CDR3 in DNA: TGCGCCAGCAGCTTCTACGGATCTTACAATGAGCAGTTCTTC.

This clonotype was recorded at least ten times. The rearrangement joins TRBV2 to TRBJ1-2, with D uncertain. With 2 bases removed from V and 7 bases from J, the gap between germline ends came to 5 bases. Germline V gives CDR1 SNHLY, CDR2 FYNNEI. The CDR3 runs 11 residues. CDR3 bases: TGTGCCAGCAGTGAATGGGTTGGCTACACCTTC. Its translation: CASSEWVGYTF.

This clonotype was recorded many times. This rearrangement joins TRBV11-3 to TRBJ2-7, with TRBD2 as a possible D gene (6 bases). The CDR3 contains 12 residues. Germline CDR1 and CDR2: SGHNT and YENEEA. Between the trimmed V and J ends, which lost 3 bases and 7 bases, there was a span of 10 bases. The CDR3 is CASSFREWEQYF. The DNA for the CDR3 is TGTGCCAGCAGCTTTCGGGAGTGGGAGCAGTACTTC.

This clonotype showed up many times. The chain is built from TRBV20-1 and TRBJ2-3, with 12 bases identical to TRBD2. With 3 bases clipped from V and 4 bases from J, the junction kept 14 bases outside the gene matches. There are 18 residues in the CDR3. Germline CDR1 and CDR2: DFQATT and SNEGSKA (reference sequence). The CDR3 spells CSASRLGGASGRADTQYF. Here the CDR3 DNA reads TGCAGTGCTAGCCGCCTCGGTGGGGCTAGCGGGAGGGCAGATACGCAGTATTTT.

This clonotype occurred many times. The chain employs TRBV5-1 and TRBJ1-1; D might be TRBD1 (6 bases). The CDR3 is 14 residues long. V lost 3 bases, J lost 2 bases, and 11 bases lay in between. Germline assignment: CDR1 SGHRS and CDR2 YFSETQ. For the CDR3, the DNA is TGCGCCAGCAGCTGGGGGGCAGGCAACACTGAAGCTTTCTTT. Translation: CASSWGAGNTEAFF.

This clonotype came up many times. CDR3 sequence reads: CASRGLGGRAVDTDTQYF. The CDR3 coding sequence is TGTGCCAGCAGGGGACTAGGCGGGAGGGCCGTCGACACAGATACGCAGTATTTT. This chain links TRBV27 with TRBJ2-3, with 9 bases aligning to TRBD2. Germline CDR1 MNHEY, CDR2 SMNVEV (reference sequence). The CDR3 consists of 18 residues. After removal of 6 bases from V and 2 bases from J, the junction contained 15 bases not matched to a gene.

The rearrangement uses TRBV19 and TRBJ1-2; 7 bases agree with TRBD1. V shed 1 base, J shed 4 bases, and the junction held 3 bases outside the gene matches. CDR3 length equals 14 residues. Germline lookup yields CDR1 LNHDA and CDR2 SQIVND (reference sequence). As DNA, the CDR3 is TGTGCCAGTAGTATAGGGACAGGCGGCTATGGCTACACCTTC. Translation: CASSIGTGGYGYTF.

This sequence joins TRBV6-2 or TRBV6-3 and TRBJ2-1, with 12 nucleotides matching TRBD2. CDR1 is MNHEY and CDR2 is SVGEGT in the germline V gene. The CDR3 covers 17 residues. V lost 5 bases and J lost 6; bases outside the gene matches: 11. Here the CDR3 reads CASSPRLAGVVGNEQFF. The DNA for the CDR3 is TGTGCCAGCAGTCCGCGACTAGCGGGAGTGGTAGGCAATGAGCAGTTCTTC.